The text below deals with one T cell receptor (beta chain). With 3 bases clipped from V and 5 bases from J, the junction kept 8 bases outside the gene matches. CDR1 is SEHNR, CDR2 FQNEAQ, per germline (reference sequence). CDR3 length: 17 residues. The data belong to a study of blood T cell repertoires in COVID-19. Study-wide background: COVID-19 samples collected from the United States, Italy and Spain covered acute and convalescent phases.

Seattle patients were enrolled during active infection and followed longitudinally. Original methodology: Reference gene primer amplification gave estimated nucleated cell counts. Some clones are missing from TCRdb's copy, which holds only in-frame ones; the method was immunoSEQ multiplex PCR. That table is the source of V, J and clone size, and D and trimming were worked out from the DNA. The data contain about 95,000 clones, around 81% of them singletons. The J gene is TRBJ2-3, the V gene TRBV7-9; 13 nucleotides line up with TRBD2. The receptor was derived from a man older than 75 with COVID-19, enrolled during active disease. The sequencing input was peripheral blood. CDR3 region: CASSFYLTSGGLDTQYF. In DNA, the CDR3 is TGTGCCAGCAGCTTCTATCTGACTAGCGGGGGGTTAGATACGCAGTATTTT.